This entry describes one T cell receptor beta chain. Its antigen remains unknown. CDR1 and CDR2 (germline): MDHEN, SYDVKM. CDR3 length equals 14 residues. This entry belongs to a study of shared clonotypes between healthy human individuals. As for the study in general: Donor composition was a couple of women and three men, aged 18 to 49. Per donor, three plates held CD4 naive cells, three held CD4 memory, two held CD8 naive and one held CD8 memory. Findings and caveats of the study: Clonotype sharing among donors likely depends on sequencing depth. Between several donors, naive CD4 clonotypes were shared at a level of roughly 5.5%.

The repertoire was sequenced with immunoSEQ multiplex PCR; TCRdb's copy has only in-frame clones and lacks some. Among about 1 million clones, about 70% were seen once, and the ten largest hold over 1.3%. The sample comprised memory CD4+ T cells sorted from blood. Subset specified: CD45RA-negative fraction. The clonotype originates from a young man in good health. This rearrangement joins TRBV28 to TRBJ2-3, with 8 bases fitting TRBD2. The CDR3 spells CTTFRGGQGDTQYF. The DNA for the CDR3 is TGTACCACCTTTCGGGGGGGCCAAGGAGATACGCAGTATTTT.